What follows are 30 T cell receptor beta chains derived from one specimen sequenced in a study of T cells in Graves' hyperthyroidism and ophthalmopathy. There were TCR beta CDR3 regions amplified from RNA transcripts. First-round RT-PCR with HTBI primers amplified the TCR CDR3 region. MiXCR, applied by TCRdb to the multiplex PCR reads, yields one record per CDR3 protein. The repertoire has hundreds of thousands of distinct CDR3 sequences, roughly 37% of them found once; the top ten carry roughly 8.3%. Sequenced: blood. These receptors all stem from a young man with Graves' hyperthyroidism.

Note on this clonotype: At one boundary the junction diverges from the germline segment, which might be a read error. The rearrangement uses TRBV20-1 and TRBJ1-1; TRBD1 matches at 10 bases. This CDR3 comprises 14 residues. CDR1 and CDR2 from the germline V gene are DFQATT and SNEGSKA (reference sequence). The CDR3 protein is CSVRTGGYGTEALF. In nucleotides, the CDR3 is TGCAGTGTCCGGACAGGGGGATATGGCACTGAAGCTTTATTT.

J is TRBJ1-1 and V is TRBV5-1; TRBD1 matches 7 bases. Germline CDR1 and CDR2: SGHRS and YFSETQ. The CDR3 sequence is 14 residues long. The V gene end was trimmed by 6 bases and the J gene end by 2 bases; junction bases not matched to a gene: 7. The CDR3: CASTTGAPNTEAFF. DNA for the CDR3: TGCGCCAGCACCACAGGGGCCCCAAACACTGAAGCTTTCTTT.

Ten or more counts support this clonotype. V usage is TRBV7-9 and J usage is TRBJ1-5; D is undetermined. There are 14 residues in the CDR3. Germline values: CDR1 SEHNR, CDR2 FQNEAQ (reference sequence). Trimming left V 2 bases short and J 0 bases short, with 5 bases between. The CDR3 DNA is TGTGCCAGCAGCTTACAGGATAGCAATCAGCCCCAGCATTTT. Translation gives CASSLQDSNQPQHF.

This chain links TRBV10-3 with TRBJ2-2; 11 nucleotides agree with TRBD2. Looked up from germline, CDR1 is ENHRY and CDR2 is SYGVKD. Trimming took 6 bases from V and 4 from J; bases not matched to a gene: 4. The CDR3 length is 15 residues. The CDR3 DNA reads TGTGCCATCAGCTCCGGGACTAGCGGCACCGGGGAGCTGTTTTTT. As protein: CAISSGTSGTGELFF.

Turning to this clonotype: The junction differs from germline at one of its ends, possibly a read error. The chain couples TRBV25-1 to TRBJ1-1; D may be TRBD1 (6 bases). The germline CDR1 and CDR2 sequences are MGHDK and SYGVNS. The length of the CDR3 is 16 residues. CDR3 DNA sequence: TGCGCCAGCAGCACCTACCCCAGGGGCCAGGCCACTGAAGCTTTCTTT. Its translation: CASSTYPRGQATEAFF.

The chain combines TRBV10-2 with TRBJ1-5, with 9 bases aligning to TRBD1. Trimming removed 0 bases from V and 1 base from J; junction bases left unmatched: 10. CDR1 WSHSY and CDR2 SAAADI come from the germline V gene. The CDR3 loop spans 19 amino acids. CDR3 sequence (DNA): TGCGCCAGCAGTGAGTCGGAGGAGTGGACAGGGGAAAGCAATCAGCCCCAGCATTTT. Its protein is CASSESEEWTGESNQPQHF.

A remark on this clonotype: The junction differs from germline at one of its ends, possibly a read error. CDR3 loop: CASILFRDTEAFF. CDR3 nucleotide sequence: TGTGCCAGCATCTTATTTCGGGATACTGAAGCTTTCTTT. The chain uses TRBV7-4 and TRBJ1-1; D gene ambiguous. Per germline, CDR1 SGHVT and CDR2 SQSDAQ. The CDR3 has 13 residues.

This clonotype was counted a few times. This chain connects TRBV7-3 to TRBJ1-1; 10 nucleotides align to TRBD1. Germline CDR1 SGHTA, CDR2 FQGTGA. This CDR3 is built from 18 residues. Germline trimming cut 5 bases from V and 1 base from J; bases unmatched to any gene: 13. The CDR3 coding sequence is TGTGCCAGCAGCCCCACCGACCGGGACAGGGGAGAGAACACTGAAGCTTTCTTT. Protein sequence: CASSPTDRDRGENTEAFF.

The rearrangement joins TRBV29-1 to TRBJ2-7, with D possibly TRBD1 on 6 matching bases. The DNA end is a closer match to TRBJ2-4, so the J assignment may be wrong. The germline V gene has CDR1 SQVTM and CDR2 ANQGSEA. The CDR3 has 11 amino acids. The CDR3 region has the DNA TGCAGCGTGACGCAGGGGAACATTCAGTACTTC. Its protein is CSVTQGNIQYF.

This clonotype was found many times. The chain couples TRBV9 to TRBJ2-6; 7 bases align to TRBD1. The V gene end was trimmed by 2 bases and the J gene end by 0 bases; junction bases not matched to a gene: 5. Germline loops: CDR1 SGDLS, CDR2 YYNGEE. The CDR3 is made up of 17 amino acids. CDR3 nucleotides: TGTGCCAGCAGCGTGGGGGACAGCGGCTCTGGGGCCAACGTCCTGACTTTC. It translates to CASSVGDSGSGANVLTF. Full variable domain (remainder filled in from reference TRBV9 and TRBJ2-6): DSGVTQTPKHLITATGQRVTLRCSPRSGDLSVYWYQQSLDQGLQFLIQYYNGEERAKGNILERFSAQQFPDLHSELNLSSLELGDSALYFCASSVGDSGSGANVLTFGAGSRLTVL.

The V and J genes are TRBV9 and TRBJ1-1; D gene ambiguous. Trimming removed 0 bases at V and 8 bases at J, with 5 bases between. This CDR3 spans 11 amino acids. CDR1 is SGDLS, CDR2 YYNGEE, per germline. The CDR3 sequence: CASSVGKEAFF. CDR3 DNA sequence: TGTGCCAGCAGCGTAGGTAAAGAAGCTTTCTTT.

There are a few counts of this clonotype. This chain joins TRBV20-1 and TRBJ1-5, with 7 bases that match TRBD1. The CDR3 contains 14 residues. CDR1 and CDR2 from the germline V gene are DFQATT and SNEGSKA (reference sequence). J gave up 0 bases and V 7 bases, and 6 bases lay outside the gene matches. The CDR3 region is CSVEGGYSNQPQHF. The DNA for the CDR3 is TGCAGTGTGGAAGGGGGCTATAGCAATCAGCCCCAGCATTTT.

The CDR3 DNA reads as TGTGCCAGCAGCCCCCGCACTCCATTGGCTACTGAAGCTTTCTTT. As protein: CASSPRTPLATEAFF. This chain connects TRBV2 to TRBJ1-1; no firm D call. The CDR3 is made up of 15 amino acids. Germline V CDR1 and CDR2: SNHLY, FYNNEI. Trimming pared 6 bases from V and 5 bases from J, leaving 19 bases between.

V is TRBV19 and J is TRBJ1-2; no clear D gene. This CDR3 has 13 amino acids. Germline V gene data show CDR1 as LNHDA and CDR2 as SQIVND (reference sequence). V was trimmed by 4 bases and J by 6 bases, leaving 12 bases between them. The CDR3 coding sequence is TGTGCCAGTAGTACCTCGACACGGAATGGCTACACCTTC. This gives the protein CASSTSTRNGYTF.

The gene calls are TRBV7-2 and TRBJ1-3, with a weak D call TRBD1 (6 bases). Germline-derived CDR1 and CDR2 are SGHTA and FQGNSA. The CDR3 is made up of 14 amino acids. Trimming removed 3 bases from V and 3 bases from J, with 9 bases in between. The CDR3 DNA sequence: TGTGCCAGCAGCTTCCCAGGGGTTGGAAACACCATATATTTT. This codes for CASSFPGVGNTIYF.

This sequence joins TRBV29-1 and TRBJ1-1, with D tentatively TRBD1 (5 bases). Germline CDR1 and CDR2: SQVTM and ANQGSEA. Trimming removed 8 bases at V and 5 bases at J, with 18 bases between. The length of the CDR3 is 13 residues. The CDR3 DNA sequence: TGCAGCAGCCCGTTAGGGGAGCGGACTGAAGCTTTCTTT. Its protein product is CSSPLGERTEAFF.

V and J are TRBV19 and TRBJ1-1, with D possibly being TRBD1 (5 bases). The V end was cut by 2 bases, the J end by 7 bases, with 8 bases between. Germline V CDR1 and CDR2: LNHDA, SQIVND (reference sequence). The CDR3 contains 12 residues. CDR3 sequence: CASSIKRGEAFF. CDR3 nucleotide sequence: TGTGCCAGTAGTATAAAAAGGGGTGAAGCTTTCTTT.

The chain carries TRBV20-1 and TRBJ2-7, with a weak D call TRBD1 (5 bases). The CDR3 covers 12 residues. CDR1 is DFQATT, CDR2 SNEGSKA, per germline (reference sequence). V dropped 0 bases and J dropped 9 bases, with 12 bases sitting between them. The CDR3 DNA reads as TGCAGTGCTAGAGATAAAGGGGATCGGCAGTACTTC. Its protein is CSARDKGDRQYF.

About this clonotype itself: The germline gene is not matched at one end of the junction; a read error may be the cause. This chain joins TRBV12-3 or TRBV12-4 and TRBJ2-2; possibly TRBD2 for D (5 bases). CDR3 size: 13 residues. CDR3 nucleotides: TGTGCCAGCAGTTTCGATTCCACCGGGGAGCTGCTTTTT. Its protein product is CASSFDSTGELLF.

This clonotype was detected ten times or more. The DNA of the CDR3 is TGCAGTGCGTCCTTCGGGACCGCAGAGCCCACCTTC. Its protein is CSASFGTAEPTF. The J gene is TRBJ1-2, the V gene TRBV20-1; possibly TRBD1 for D (5 bases). Looked up from germline, CDR1 is DFQATT and CDR2 is SNEGSKA (reference sequence). This CDR3 comprises 12 residues. Trimming cost V 6 bases and J 13 bases, with 21 bases left between them.

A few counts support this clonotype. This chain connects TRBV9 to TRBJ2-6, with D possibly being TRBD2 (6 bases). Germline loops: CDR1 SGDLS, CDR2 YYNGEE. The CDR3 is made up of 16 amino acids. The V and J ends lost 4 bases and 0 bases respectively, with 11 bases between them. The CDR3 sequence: CASSWAGSSGANVLTF. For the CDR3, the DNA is TGTGCCAGCAGCTGGGCGGGGAGCTCTGGGGCCAACGTCCTGACTTTC.

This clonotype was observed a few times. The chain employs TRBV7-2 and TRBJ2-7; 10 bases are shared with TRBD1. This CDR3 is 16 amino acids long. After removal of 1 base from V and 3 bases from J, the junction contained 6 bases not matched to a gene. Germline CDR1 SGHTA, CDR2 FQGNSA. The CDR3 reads CASSLDRRTGGYEQYF. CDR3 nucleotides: TGTGCCAGCAGCTTAGACCGCCGGACAGGGGGCTACGAGCAGTACTTC.

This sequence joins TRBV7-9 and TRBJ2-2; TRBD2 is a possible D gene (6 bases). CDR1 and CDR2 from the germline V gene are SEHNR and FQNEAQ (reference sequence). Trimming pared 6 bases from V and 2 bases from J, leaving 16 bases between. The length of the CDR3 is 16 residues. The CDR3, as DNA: TGTGCCAGCAGTGGGGAGGTTCCTGGAAACACCGGGGAGCTGTTTTTT. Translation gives CASSGEVPGNTGELFF. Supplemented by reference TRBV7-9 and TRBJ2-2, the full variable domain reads DTGVSQNPRHKITKRGQNVTFRCDPISEHNRLYWYRQTLGQGPEFLTYFQNEAQLEKSRLLSDRFSAERPKGSFSTLEIQRTEQGDSAMYLCASSGEVPGNTGELFFGEGSRLTVL.

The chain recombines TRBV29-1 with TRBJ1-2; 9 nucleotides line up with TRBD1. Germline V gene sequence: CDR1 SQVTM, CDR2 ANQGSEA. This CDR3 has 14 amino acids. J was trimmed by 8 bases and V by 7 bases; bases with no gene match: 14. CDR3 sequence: CSATPGQGSIGYTF. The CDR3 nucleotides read TGCAGCGCGACTCCGGGACAGGGAAGTATCGGCTACACCTTC.

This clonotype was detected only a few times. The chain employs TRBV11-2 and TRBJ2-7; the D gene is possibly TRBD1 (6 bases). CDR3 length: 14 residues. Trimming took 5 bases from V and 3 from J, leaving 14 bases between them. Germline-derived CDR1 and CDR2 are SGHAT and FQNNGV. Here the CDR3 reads CASSKTQGDYEQYF. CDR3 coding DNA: TGTGCCAGCAGCAAAACACAGGGAGACTACGAGCAGTACTTC. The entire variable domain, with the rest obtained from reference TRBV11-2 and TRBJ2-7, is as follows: EAGVAQSPRYKIIEKRQSVAFWCNPISGHATLYWYQQILGQGPKLLIQFQNNGVVDDSQLPKDRFSAERLKGVDSTLKIQPAKLEDSAVYLCASSKTQGDYEQYFGPGTRLTVT.

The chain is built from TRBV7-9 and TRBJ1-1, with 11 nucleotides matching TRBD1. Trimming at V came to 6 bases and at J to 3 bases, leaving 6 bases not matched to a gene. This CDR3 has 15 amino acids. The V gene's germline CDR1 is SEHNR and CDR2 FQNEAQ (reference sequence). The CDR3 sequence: CASSDRGQGDTEAFF. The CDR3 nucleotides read TGTGCCAGCAGTGACAGGGGACAGGGGGACACTGAAGCTTTCTTT.

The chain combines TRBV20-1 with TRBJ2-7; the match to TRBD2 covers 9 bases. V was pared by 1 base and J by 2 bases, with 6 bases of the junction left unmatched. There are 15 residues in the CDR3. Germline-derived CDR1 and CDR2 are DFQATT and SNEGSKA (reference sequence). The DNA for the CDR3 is TGCAGTGCTAGAGCTGTAGCGGGGGTCGCCTACGAGCAGTACTTC. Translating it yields CSARAVAGVAYEQYF.

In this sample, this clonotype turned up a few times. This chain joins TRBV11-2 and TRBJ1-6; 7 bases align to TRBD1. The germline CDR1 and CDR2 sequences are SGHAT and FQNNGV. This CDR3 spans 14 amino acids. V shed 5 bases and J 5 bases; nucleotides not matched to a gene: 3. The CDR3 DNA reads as TGTGCCAGCAGCCAGGGGGGAAATAATTCACCCCTCCACTTT. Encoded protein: CASSQGGNNSPLHF.

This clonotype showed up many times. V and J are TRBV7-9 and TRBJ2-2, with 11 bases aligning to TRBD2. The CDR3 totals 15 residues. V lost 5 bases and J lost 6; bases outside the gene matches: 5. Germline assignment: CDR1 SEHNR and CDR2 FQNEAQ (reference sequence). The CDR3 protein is CASSRLGLAAGELFF. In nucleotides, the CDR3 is TGTGCCAGCAGCCGATTGGGACTAGCGGCCGGGGAGCTGTTTTTT.

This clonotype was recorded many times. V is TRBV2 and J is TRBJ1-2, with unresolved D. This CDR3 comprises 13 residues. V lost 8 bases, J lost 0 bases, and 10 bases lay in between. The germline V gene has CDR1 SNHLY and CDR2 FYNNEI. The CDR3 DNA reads TGTGCCAGCTCATCGACCACTAACTATGGCTACACCTTC. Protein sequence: CASSSTTNYGYTF.